The TCR beta chain described here comes from a study of blood T cells in healthy people across ages. Study outcomes and limitations: The study found more naive CD4+ cells and higher diversity in long-lived than aged donors. A roughly linear age-dependent decrease characterized TCR beta diversity per million T cells.

The count of this clonotype is one. The antigen is undetermined. With a J-beta primer mix and a sample-barcoded 5' primer, a second PCR ran about 6 to 11 cycles. Through a template-switch adaptor with 12 random nucleotides, each cDNA molecule received a tag. From the 5' RACE reads, TCRdb called clonotypes with MiXCR, one entry per CDR3 protein. The sample records 1.4 million to 1.5 million distinct CDR3 sequences, about 43% being singletons. Total RNA amounts of at least 5.5 micrograms were extracted per sample. The origin of this receptor is a woman under 30 in good health. Sample: blood.

This CDR3 reads CATSRGQGGIGYTF. For the CDR3, the DNA is TGTGCCACCAGCAGAGGACAGGGGGGTATTGGCTACACCTTC. V and J are TRBV15 and TRBJ1-2, with 9 bases that match TRBD1. The junction had 4 bases not matched to a gene; V was cut back by 1 base and J by 7 bases. The CDR3 extends over 14 amino acids. Germline assignment: CDR1 LNHNV and CDR2 YYDKDF (reference sequence).